This T cell receptor (beta chain) originates from a study of blood T cell repertoires in COVID-19. J lost 7 bases, V lost 4 bases, and 2 bases had no gene match. The CDR3 runs 13 residues. The germline V gene encodes CDR1 LGHNA and CDR2 YNFKEQ. Only in-frame clones appear in the TCRdb table, and some are missing; sequencing was by immunoSEQ multiplex PCR. The sample includes about 130,000 clones, approximately 70% of them seen just once. This clone has more than one count but fewer than ten. This chain uses TRBV4-2 with TRBJ1-4; 8 nucleotides line up with TRBD1. The TCR was taken from a woman aged 70-85 years with acute or convalescent COVID-19. The specimen was peripheral blood. For the CDR3, the DNA is TGTGCCAGCAGCCCGGACAGGGTTGAAAAACTGTTTTTT. This codes for CASSPDRVEKLFF.